This paragraph covers one T cell receptor beta chain sequence. Per germline, CDR1 MNHEY and CDR2 SVGAGI. The CDR3 consists of 15 residues. V gave up 2 bases and J gave up 2 bases, with 9 bases separating them. Using its own MiXCR run on the RT-PCR reads, TCRdb lists one record per CDR3 protein. The top ten clones hold 3% to 4.5% of a sample with about 680,000 distinct CDR3 sequences, 12% to 15% of them seen once. This clonotype originated in a female donor in good health, serving as a healthy control. The rearrangement joins TRBV6-5 to TRBJ2-2; D is undetermined. Sequencing was carried out using memory CD4+ T cells from blood. The CDR3 DNA sequence: TGTGCCAGCAGTTACAGGGTAGCTAACACCGGGGAGCTGTTTTTT. Protein product: CASSYRVANTGELFF.